The T cell receptor beta chain described here comes from a study of cytotoxic CD8 clonotypes in ibrutinib-treated CLL. Study-wide points: Different sampling times were used for sustained-remission and progressing patients.

TCRdb's copy holds only in-frame clones and misses some; the assay was immunoSEQ multiplex PCR. The repertoire holds about 150,000 clones, with 75% to 85% as singletons. V dropped 2 bases and J dropped 0 bases, with 8 bases sitting between them. The CDR3 has 15 residues. The V gene's germline CDR1 is SGHVS and CDR2 FQNEAQ. As concerns this clone: The antigen is not known.

Extraction of approximately 2 micrograms of genomic DNA from cryopreserved PBMCs supplied material for TCR beta libraries. The material sequenced was PBMCs, taken after 12 months of ibrutinib treatment. The clonotype was recovered from a human donor with chronic lymphocytic leukemia. V usage is TRBV7-8 and J usage is TRBJ1-3; no clear D gene. CDR3 nucleotide sequence: TGTGCCAGCAGCTTAAACGGGGACTCTGGAAACACCATATATTTT. Translation: CASSLNGDSGNTIYF.